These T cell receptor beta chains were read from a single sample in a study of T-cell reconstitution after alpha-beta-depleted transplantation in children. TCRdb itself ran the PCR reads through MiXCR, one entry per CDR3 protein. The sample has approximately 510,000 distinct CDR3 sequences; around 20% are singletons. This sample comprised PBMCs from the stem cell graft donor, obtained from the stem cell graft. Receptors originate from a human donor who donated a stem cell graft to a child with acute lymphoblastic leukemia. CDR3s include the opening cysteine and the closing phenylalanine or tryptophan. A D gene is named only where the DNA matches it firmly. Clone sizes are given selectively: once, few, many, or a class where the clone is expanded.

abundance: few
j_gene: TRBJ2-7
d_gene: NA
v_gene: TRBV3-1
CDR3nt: TGTGCCAGCAGCCCACGGACAAGAGACTACGAGCAGTACTTC
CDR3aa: CASSPRTRDYEQYF

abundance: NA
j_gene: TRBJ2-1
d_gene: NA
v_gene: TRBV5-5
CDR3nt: TGTGCCAGCAGCCTTAGCGGGCCTGGGGGCATGATTTATGAGCAGTTCTTC
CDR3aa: CASSLSGPGGMIYEQFF

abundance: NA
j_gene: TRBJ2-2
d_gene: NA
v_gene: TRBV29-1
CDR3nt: TGCAGCGTTTTAAAGAACACCGGGGAGCCGTTTTTT
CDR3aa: CSVLKNTGEPFF

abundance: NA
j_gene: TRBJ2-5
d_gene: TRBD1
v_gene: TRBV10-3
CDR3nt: TGTGCCATCAGTTCGGACAGGGAAGAGGGAGAGACCCAGTACTTC
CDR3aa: CAISSDREEGETQYF

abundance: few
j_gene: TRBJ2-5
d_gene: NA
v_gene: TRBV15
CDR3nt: TGTGCCACCAGCAGACCCGGTAGGGAGACCCAGTACTTC
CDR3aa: CATSRPGRETQYF

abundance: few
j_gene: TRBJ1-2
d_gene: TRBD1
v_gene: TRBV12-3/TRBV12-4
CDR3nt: TGTGCCAGCAGTTCCCGGACAGGGGTCTATGGCTACACCTTC
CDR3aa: CASSSRTGVYGYTF

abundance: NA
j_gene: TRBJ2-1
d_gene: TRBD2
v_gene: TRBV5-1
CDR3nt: TGCGCCAGCAGCTTAGAAGCGGGGGATGAGCAGTTCTTC
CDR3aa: CASSLEAGDEQFF

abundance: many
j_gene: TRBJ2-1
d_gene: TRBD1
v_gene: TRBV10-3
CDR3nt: TGTGCCATCAGTGAGAGGCTGGTAGGGGGCGATGAGCAGTTCTTC
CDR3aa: CAISERLVGGDEQFF

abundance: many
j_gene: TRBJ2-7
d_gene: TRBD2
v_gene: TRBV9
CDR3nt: TGTGCCAGCAGCTTCTCCGGGACTACCTACGAGCAGTACTTC
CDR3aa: CASSFSGTTYEQYF

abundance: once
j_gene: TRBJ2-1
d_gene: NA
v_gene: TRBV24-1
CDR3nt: TGTGCCACCAGTACCGGAGAGCAGTTCTTC
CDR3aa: CATSTGEQFF

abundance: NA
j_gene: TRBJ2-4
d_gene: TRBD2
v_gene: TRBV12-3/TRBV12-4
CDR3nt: TGTGCCAGCAGGCCCGGGGGGAAGGCCAAAAACATTCAGTACTTC
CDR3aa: CASRPGGKAKNIQYF

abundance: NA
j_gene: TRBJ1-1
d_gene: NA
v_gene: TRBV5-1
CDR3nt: TGCGCCAGCAGCCTAAACGGGATACCTTGGCCACGGAACACTGAAGCTTTCTTT
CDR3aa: CASSLNGIPWPRNTEAFF

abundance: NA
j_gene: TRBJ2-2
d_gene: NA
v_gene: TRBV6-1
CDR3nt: TGTGCCAGCAGTGAAGAGATGATCGGATTCACGAACACCGGGGAGCTGTTTTTT
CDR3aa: CASSEEMIGFTNTGELFF

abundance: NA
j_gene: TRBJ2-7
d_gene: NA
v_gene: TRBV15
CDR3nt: TGTGCCACCAGCAGAGATCGAGGGGGACACCACGAGCAGTACTTC
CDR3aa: CATSRDRGGHHEQYF

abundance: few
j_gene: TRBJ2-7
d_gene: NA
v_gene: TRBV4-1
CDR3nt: TGCGCCAGCAGCCAAGCGCCAGGGGTTGGCTACGAGCAGTACTTC
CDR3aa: CASSQAPGVGYEQYF

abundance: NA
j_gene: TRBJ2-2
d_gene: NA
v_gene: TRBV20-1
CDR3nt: TGCAGTGCTAGAGATCTGACCGGCAGGGCCTACACCGGGGAGCTGTTTTTT
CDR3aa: CSARDLTGRAYTGELFF

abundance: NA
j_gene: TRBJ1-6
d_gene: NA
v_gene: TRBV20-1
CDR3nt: TGCAGTGCTAGGAGGAGTAACTCACCCCTCCACTTT
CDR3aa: CSARRSNSPLHF

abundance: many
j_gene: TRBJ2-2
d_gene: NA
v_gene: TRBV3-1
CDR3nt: TGTGCCAGCAGTCAACTAGTAACCGGGGAGCTGTTTTTT
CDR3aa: CASSQLVTGELFF

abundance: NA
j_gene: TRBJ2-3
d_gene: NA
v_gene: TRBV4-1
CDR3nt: TGCGCCAGCAGCCAGCCCGGGCCCATACTGACCGTCGACGAGCAGTATTTT
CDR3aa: CASSQPGPILTVDEQYF

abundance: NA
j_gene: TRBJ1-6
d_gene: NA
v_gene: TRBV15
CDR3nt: TGTGCCACCAGCTCCAATAATTCACCCCTCCACTTT
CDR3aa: CATSSNNSPLHF

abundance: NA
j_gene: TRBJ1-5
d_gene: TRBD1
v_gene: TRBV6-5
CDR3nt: TGTGCCAGCAGTTGGCCGGGACAGGACTTCAATCAGCCCCAGCATTTT
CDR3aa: CASSWPGQDFNQPQHF

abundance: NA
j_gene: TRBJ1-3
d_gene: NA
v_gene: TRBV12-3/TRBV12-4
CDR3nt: TGTGCCAGCAGTTCTGCGACAGGAACTGGAAACACCATATATTTT
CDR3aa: CASSSATGTGNTIYF

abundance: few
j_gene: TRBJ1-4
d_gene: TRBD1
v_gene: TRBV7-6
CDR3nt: TGTGCCAGCAGCCTAAATCCGGGACAGGGTGCACCTAATGAAAAACTGTTTTTT
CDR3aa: CASSLNPGQGAPNEKLFF

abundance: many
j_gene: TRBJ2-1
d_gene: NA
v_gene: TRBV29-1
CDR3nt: TGCAGCGTTTGCGATACTGGCTCCTACAATGAGCAGTTCTTC
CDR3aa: CSVCDTGSYNEQFF

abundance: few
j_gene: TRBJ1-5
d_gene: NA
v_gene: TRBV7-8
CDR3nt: TGTGCCAGCAGCGCCGTGGGGGGACCCCAGCATTTT
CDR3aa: CASSAVGGPQHF

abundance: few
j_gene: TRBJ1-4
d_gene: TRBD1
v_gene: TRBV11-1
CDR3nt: TGTGCCAGCAGCTTAAGGAGTTACAGGGGGAGAACGGATGAAAAACTGTTTTTT
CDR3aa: CASSLRSYRGRTDEKLFF

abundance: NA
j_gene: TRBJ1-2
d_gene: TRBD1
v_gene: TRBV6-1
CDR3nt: TGTGCCAGCAGCCGGGACAGGGGGCAAGCGAATTCTGGCTACACCTTC
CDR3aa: CASSRDRGQANSGYTF

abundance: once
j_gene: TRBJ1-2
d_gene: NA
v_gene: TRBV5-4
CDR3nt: TGTGCCAGCAGCTTGACGCTGGGGAGCTTTGGCTACACCTTC
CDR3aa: CASSLTLGSFGYTF

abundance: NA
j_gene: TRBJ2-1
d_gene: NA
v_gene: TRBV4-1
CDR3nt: TGCGCCAGCAGCCCCAGGACTTTACTTTACAATGAGCAGTTCTTC
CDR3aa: CASSPRTLLYNEQFF

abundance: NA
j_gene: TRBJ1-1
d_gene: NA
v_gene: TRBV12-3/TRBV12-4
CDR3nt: TGTGCCAGCAGTTTCCAGGGGACGATCACTGAAGCTTTCTTT
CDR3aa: CASSFQGTITEAFF

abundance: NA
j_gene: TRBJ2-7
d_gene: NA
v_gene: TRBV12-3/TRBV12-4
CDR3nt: TGTGCCAGCAGTCGACAGGGAGGCGGGCCCTACGAGCAGTACTTC
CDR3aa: CASSRQGGGPYEQYF

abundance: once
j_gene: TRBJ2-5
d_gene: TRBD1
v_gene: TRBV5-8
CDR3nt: TGTGCCAGCAGTTCCGGACAGGGGGGCGTCCAAGAGACCCAGTACTTC
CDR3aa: CASSSGQGGVQETQYF

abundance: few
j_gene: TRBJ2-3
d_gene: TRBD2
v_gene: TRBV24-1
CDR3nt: TGTGCCACCAGTGACTCTGGGACTAGCGGCCGATACACAGATACGCAGTATTTT
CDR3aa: CATSDSGTSGRYTDTQYF

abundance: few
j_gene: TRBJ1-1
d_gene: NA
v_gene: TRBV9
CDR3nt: TGTGCCAGCAGCGTCGGCAGGGCTGTGGATTTCTTT
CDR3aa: CASSVGRAVDFF

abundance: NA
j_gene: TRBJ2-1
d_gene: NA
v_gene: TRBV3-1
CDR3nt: TGTGCCAGCAGCCCTGGCCCCGGAGGGAAGTTCTTC
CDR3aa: CASSPGPGGKFF

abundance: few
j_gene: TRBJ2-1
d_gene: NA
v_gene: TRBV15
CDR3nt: TGTGCCACCAGCGTACGAACAGGAAGGGATGAGCAGTTCTTC
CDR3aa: CATSVRTGRDEQFF

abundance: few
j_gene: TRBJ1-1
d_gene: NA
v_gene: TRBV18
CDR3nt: TGTGCCAGCTCAGTGACAGTGTTGGCTTATATGAACACTGAAGCTTTCTTT
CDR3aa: CASSVTVLAYMNTEAFF

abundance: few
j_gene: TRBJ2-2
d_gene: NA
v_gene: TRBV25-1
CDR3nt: TGTGCCAGCAGTGGGGGGTCCGCGGGGTTCGACACCGGGGAGCTGTTTTTT
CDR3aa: CASSGGSAGFDTGELFF

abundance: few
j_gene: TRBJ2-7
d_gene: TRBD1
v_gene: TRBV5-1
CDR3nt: TGCGCCAGCAGATTCGGGGACAGGGGCTACGAGCAGTACTTC
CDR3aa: CASRFGDRGYEQYF

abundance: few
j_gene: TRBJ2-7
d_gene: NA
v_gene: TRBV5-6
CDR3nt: TGTGCCAGCAGATCATGGGTCCGCCCTCACGAGCAGTACTTC
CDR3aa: CASRSWVRPHEQYF

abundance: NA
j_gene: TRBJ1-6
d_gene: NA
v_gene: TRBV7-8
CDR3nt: TGTGCCCTAGCAGGCAGCCTTAATTCACCCCTCCACTTT
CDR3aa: CALAGSLNSPLHF

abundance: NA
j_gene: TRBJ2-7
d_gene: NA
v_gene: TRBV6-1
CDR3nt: TGTGCCAGCAGTGAACGGGTAGGGCCCTACGAGCAGTACTTC
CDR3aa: CASSERVGPYEQYF

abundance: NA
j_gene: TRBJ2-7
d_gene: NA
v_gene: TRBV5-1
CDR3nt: TGCGCCAGCAGCTTGGCCAAGCAGGGTCCGCACGAGCAGTACTTC
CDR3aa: CASSLAKQGPHEQYF

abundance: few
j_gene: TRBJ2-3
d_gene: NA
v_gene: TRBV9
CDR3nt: TGTGCCAGCAGCTGGGACCGATTTACTAGCACAGATACGCAGTATTTT
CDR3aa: CASSWDRFTSTDTQYF

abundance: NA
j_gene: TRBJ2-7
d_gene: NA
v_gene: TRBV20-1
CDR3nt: TGCAGTGCTAGAGACCCGGAGGGCCTTCGGCCCTACGAGCAGTACTTC
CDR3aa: CSARDPEGLRPYEQYF

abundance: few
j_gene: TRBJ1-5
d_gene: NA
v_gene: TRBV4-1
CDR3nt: TGCGCCAGCAGCCTCATTGGGTCGAGGCCCCAGCATTTT
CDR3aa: CASSLIGSRPQHF

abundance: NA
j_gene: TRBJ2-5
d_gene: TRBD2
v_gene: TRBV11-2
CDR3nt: TGTGCCAGCAGCCCTCGGACTAGCCTGGGAGAGACCCAGTACTTC
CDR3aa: CASSPRTSLGETQYF

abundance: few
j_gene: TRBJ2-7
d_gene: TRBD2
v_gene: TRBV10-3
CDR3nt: TGTGCCATCAGAGCGACTAGCGGGAGGCCTTACGAGCAGTACTTC
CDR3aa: CAIRATSGRPYEQYF

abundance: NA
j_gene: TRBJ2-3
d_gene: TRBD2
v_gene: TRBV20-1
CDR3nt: TGCAGTGCTGCTAAGGGACTAGCGGGAGATACGCAGTATTTT
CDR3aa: CSAAKGLAGDTQYF

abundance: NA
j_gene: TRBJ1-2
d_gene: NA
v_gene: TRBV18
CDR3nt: TGTGCCAGCTCACCCACGTCCTTTAGTGGCTACACCTTC
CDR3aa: CASSPTSFSGYTF

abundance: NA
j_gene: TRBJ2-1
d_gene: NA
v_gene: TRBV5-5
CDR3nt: TGTGCCAGCAGCTTGGCACCTCTTTCCGCTACTCCTGAGCAGTTCTTC
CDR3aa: CASSLAPLSATPEQFF

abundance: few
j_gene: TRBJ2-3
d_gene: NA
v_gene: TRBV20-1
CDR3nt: TGCAGTGCGTGGCCCGTGGATACGCAGTATTTT
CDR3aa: CSAWPVDTQYF